This T cell receptor (beta chain) was captured in a study of cytomegalovirus exposure and HLA in healthy donors. Whole-study context: Researchers found that just over 80% of 398 genotyped donors fell within the Caucasian-associated ancestry cluster.

This PCR relied on a set of 60 Vbeta primers and 13 Jbeta primers. Sequenced by immunoSEQ multiplex PCR; TCRdb stores in-frame clones only, minus some. The table lists 90,000 to 110,000 clones, around 73% of them singletons. The ends were cut back, 3 bases at V and 7 bases at J, with 17 bases in the middle. The germline gives CDR1 SGDLS, CDR2 YYNGEE. CDR3 length: 14 amino acids. The sample comprised PBMCs. The source of this sequence is a man in his forties or fifties in good health and CMV-seronegative. The rearrangement uses TRBV9 and TRBJ2-7, with D perhaps matching TRBD1 (5 bases). This chain's CDR3 is CASSAQTVGGEQYF. The CDR3 nucleotides read TGTGCCAGCAGCGCCCAGACAGTTGGCGGAGAGCAGTACTTC.